One and the same sample provided the 31 T cell receptor beta chains below, sequenced in a study of T cells expressing NK-cell markers. No DNA is given; TCRdb re-called the 5' RACE reads and lists each CDR3 protein once. This sample's table has some 150,000 distinct CDR3 sequences. The specimen sequenced was blood T cells: a sorted CD56 or NKG2C T cell subset, CD4+ or CD8+ T cells, or bulk PBMC T cells (not recorded which). The receptors derive from a man aged 18-30 years in good health.

The V and J genes are TRBV7-2 and TRBJ2-1; without DNA, the TCRdb call of TRBD2 cannot be checked. The CDR3 covers 15 residues. Per the germline V gene, CDR1 is SGHTA and CDR2 is FQGNSA. This chain's CDR3 is CASSPRQREGNEQFF.

The rearrangement links TRBV7-9 to TRBJ2-7. The CDR3 length is 11 residues. Looked up from germline, CDR1 is SEHNR and CDR2 is FQNEAQ (reference sequence). CDR3 protein: CASMTEYEQYF.

The chain couples TRBV6-5 to TRBJ1-5. CDR3 length equals 17 residues. Germline V lookup: CDR1 MNHEY, CDR2 SVGAGI. CDR3 sequence reads: CASSYITKGVGNQPQHF.

This sequence joins TRBV20-1 and TRBJ2-1; lacking DNA, the TRBD1 call made by TCRdb goes unchecked. This CDR3 spans 17 amino acids. The V gene's germline CDR1 is DFQATT and CDR2 SNEGSKA (reference sequence). The CDR3 protein is CSASNRDAHRPYNEQFF.

CDR3 in amino acids: CASSPPPPGEGYTF. The V call is TRBV18, the J call TRBJ1-2; the TCRdb D gene call, TRBD1, has no DNA to confirm it. This CDR3 comprises 14 residues. Germline lookup yields CDR1 KGHSH and CDR2 LQKENI.

The J gene is TRBJ2-5, the V gene TRBV5-1; TCRdb calls TRBD2, which cannot be checked without DNA. Germline V CDR1 and CDR2: SGHRS, YFSETQ. CDR3 length: 20 amino acids. CDR3 region: CASRVGMSQSAGGPRETQYF.

The chain uses TRBV14 and TRBJ2-5. Germline V CDR1 and CDR2: SGHDN, FVKESK. CDR3 length: 12 amino acids. CDR3 amino acids: CASSQAGETQYF.

This sequence joins TRBV5-5 and TRBJ2-7; TCRdb indicates TRBD1, and absent DNA this call remains unverified. The CDR3 is 15 residues long. Germline CDR1 and CDR2: SGHKS and YYEKEE (reference sequence). Here the CDR3 reads CASSLEGQRVYEQYF. The full variable domain, rest sourced from reference TRBV5-5 and TRBJ2-7, is DAGVTQSPTHLIKTRGQQVTLRCSPISGHKSVSWYQQVLGQGPQFIFQYYEKEERGRGNFPDRFSARQFPNYSSELNVNALLLGDSALYLCASSLEGQRVYEQYFGPGTRLTVT.

The chain uses TRBV4-1 and TRBJ2-1; the TCRdb call, TRBD1, lacks DNA for checking. The CDR3 is made up of 13 amino acids. Germline V gene lookup returns CDR1 MGHRA and CDR2 YSYEKL. The CDR3 protein is CASSPLGGRAEFF.

The chain uses TRBV11-2 and TRBJ2-1; lacking DNA, the TRBD2 call made by TCRdb goes unchecked. CDR1 is SGHAT, CDR2 FQNNGV, per germline. The CDR3 has 18 residues. CDR3 loop: CASSPGLAGARVSNEQFF.

The J gene is TRBJ1-1, the V gene TRBV29-1; no DNA is available, so the TRBD1 call from TCRdb remains unchecked. This CDR3 is 13 amino acids long. In germline, CDR1 is SQVTM, CDR2 ANQGSEA. The CDR3 protein is CSVVDSKVKGAFF.

This rearrangement joins TRBV30 to TRBJ2-5; the D call from TCRdb, TRBD2, cannot be confirmed without DNA. CDR1 and CDR2 from the germline V gene are GTSNPN and SVGIG (reference sequence). This CDR3 is built from 13 residues. The CDR3 protein is CASASGSVETQYF.

The gene calls are TRBV28 and TRBJ2-7; TCRdb's assignment of TRBD2 cannot be checked, as there is no DNA. CDR1 is MDHEN, CDR2 SYDVKM, per germline. CDR3 length equals 17 residues. The CDR3 region is CASSLRARSPSQYEQYF.

The chain carries TRBV28 and TRBJ2-7; there is no DNA to check the TCRdb D call of TRBD1. The V gene's germline CDR1 is MDHEN and CDR2 SYDVKM. The CDR3 contains 14 residues. CDR3 in amino acids: CASSNRGFSYEQYF.

This rearrangement joins TRBV20-1 to TRBJ2-4; no DNA is available, so the TRBD1 call from TCRdb remains unchecked. This CDR3 has 15 residues. Germline-derived CDR1 and CDR2 are DFQATT and SNEGSKA (reference sequence). The CDR3 protein is CSARWTELAKNIQYF.

The J gene is TRBJ1-5, the V gene TRBV19; TCRdb gives TRBD1 as the D gene, but with no DNA this cannot be confirmed. Germline CDR1 reads LNHDA; CDR2 reads SQIVND (reference sequence). The CDR3 contains 14 residues. CDR3: CATPLSGRERPQHF. Complete variable domain (other parts from reference TRBV19 and TRBJ1-5): DGGITQSPKYLFRKEGQNVTLSCEQNLNHDAMYWYRQDPGQGLRLIYYSQIVNDFQKGDIAEGYSVSREKKESFPLTVTSAQKNPTAFYLCATPLSGRERPQHFGDGTRLSIL.

This chain connects TRBV19 to TRBJ1-6; TCRdb lists TRBD1, though no DNA is available to test this call. From germline, CDR1 is LNHDA and CDR2 SQIVND (reference sequence). This CDR3 comprises 14 residues. CDR3 amino acids: CASAPDSLGSPLHF. The full variable domain, completed using reference TRBV19 and TRBJ1-6, is DGGITQSPKYLFRKEGQNVTLSCEQNLNHDAMYWYRQDPGQGLRLIYYSQIVNDFQKGDIAEGYSVSREKKESFPLTVTSAQKNPTAFYLCASAPDSLGSPLHFGNGTRLTVT.

The J gene is TRBJ2-1, the V gene TRBV20-1; lacking DNA, the TRBD1 call made by TCRdb goes unchecked. The CDR3 contains 15 residues. The germline V gene has CDR1 DFQATT and CDR2 SNEGSKA (reference sequence). The CDR3 reads CSASAGTGYGNEQFF.

The chain carries TRBV12-5 and TRBJ2-3; the TCRdb D gene call, TRBD2, has no DNA to confirm it. Germline V lookup: CDR1 LGHNT, CDR2 FRNRAP. The CDR3 contains 15 residues. CDR3: CASSPGEGRIDTQYF. Full variable domain (missing parts from reference TRBV12-5 and TRBJ2-3): DARVTQTPRHKVTEMGQEVTMRCQPILGHNTVFWYRQTMMQGLELLAYFRNRAPLDDSGMPKDRFSAEMPDATLATLKIQPSEPRDSAVYFCASSPGEGRIDTQYFGPGTRLTVL.

The chain employs TRBV7-9 and TRBJ2-7; TCRdb names TRBD1, which stays unverified in the absence of DNA. This CDR3 has 13 residues. Looked up from germline, CDR1 is SEHNR and CDR2 is FQNEAQ (reference sequence). This chain's CDR3 is CASSPTTGDEQYF.

The gene calls are TRBV20-1 and TRBJ2-1; as DNA is missing, the TRBD1 call by TCRdb cannot be tested. The CDR3 is 14 amino acids. CDR1 is DFQATT, CDR2 SNEGSKA, per germline (reference sequence). CDR3 sequence: CSARPGQGSWEEFF.

V gene TRBV27 combines with J gene TRBJ2-3; checking the TCRdb D call of TRBD2 is not possible without DNA. Per the germline V gene, CDR1 is MNHEY and CDR2 is SMNVEV (reference sequence). The CDR3 contains 15 residues. The CDR3 is CASSGRWTSTDTQYF.

The J gene is TRBJ2-1, the V gene TRBV12-5; TCRdb proposes TRBD1, but this gene call is untestable without DNA. Germline lookup yields CDR1 LGHNT and CDR2 FRNRAP. The length of the CDR3 is 12 residues. The CDR3 sequence: CASGGGFNEQFF.

The chain recombines TRBV29-1 with TRBJ2-7; TCRdb calls TRBD2, which cannot be checked without DNA. The CDR3 loop spans 13 amino acids. CDR1 SQVTM and CDR2 ANQGSEA come from the germline V gene. This chain's CDR3 is CSVGLAGGYEQYF.

The genes are TRBV12-5 and TRBJ1-2; the TRBD1 assignment by TCRdb is unverifiable without DNA. Germline CDR1 reads LGHNT; CDR2 reads FRNRAP. The CDR3 covers 13 residues. The CDR3 sequence: CASGLPVADGYTF.

The J gene is TRBJ2-1, the V gene TRBV5-1. Germline values: CDR1 SGHRS, CDR2 YFSETQ. There are 16 residues in the CDR3. The CDR3: CASSFTPESSYNEQFF.

CDR3 protein: CASSSGGTGPQETQYF. This rearrangement joins TRBV11-2 to TRBJ2-5; TCRdb returns TRBD1, unconfirmable since there is no DNA. The CDR3 spans 16 residues. Per germline, CDR1 SGHAT and CDR2 FQNNGV.

The chain carries TRBV20-1 and TRBJ1-5; TCRdb calls TRBD1, which cannot be checked without DNA. The CDR3 contains 16 residues. The germline gives CDR1 DFQATT, CDR2 SNEGSKA (reference sequence). The CDR3 region is CSAQTGAQNSNQPQHF.

This chain connects TRBV6-5 to TRBJ2-5. The CDR3 has 11 residues. The germline V gene has CDR1 MNHEY and CDR2 SVGAGI. The chain's CDR3 is CASAQMGTQYF.

The J gene is TRBJ1-1, the V gene TRBV19; TCRdb's assignment of TRBD1 cannot be checked, as there is no DNA. The CDR3 runs 13 residues. Germline V CDR1 and CDR2: LNHDA, SQIVND (reference sequence). The CDR3 protein is CASSPGFGTEAFF.

The rearrangement joins TRBV9 to TRBJ2-2. CDR1 and CDR2 from the germline V gene are SGDLS and YYNGEE. This CDR3 has 15 residues. CDR3 residues: CASSVARGSTGELFF.